These 21 T cell receptor beta chains share one sample of origin, sequenced in a study of Graves' ophthalmopathy and Graves' hyperthyroidism. The authors amplified TCR beta CDR3 regions, and they did so from RNA transcripts for repertoire sequencing. Second-round multiplex PCR came after a first-round RT-PCR that employed HTBI primers. MiXCR, run by TCRdb on the multiplex PCR reads, gives a single entry per CDR3 protein. The sample lists 500,000 to 700,000 distinct CDR3 sequences, approximately 21% seen once, with approximately 7% in the top ten. Sequencing was performed on peripheral blood. The receptor source for this set is a woman aged 18-29 years with stable Graves' hyperthyroidism. Some clones in this sample may be carry-over from other donors' samples.

This clonotype was observed many times. The V gene is TRBV20-1, the J gene TRBJ2-2; no firm D call. The CDR3 spans 16 residues. Germline V lookup: CDR1 DFQATT, CDR2 SNEGSKA (reference sequence). The V end was cut by 2 bases, the J end by 0 bases, with 13 bases between. The CDR3 protein is CSARSAPPSNTGELFF. The CDR3 region has the DNA TGCAGTGCTAGATCCGCTCCCCCTTCGAACACCGGGGAGCTGTTTTTT.

This clonotype showed up many times. The chain carries TRBV12-3 or TRBV12-4 and TRBJ2-7; TRBD1 matches at 9 bases. The CDR3 has 15 amino acids. The trim removed 5 bases at V and 3 bases at J, leaving 8 bases unmatched. The CDR3: CASSLPGTGLYEQYF. The CDR3 DNA sequence: TGTGCCAGCAGTCTCCCCGGGACAGGGCTCTACGAGCAGTACTTC.

This clonotype showed up many times. V is TRBV27 and J is TRBJ1-2, with a tentative D call TRBD1 (5 bases). V was trimmed by 6 bases and J by 2 bases, leaving 19 bases between them. From germline, CDR1 is MNHEY and CDR2 SMNVEV (reference sequence). The CDR3 length is 16 residues. CDR3 sequence (DNA): TGTGCCAGCAGATCCACAACGGCAGGGACGAACTATGGCTACACCTTC. Its protein is CASRSTTAGTNYGYTF.

This clonotype was seen repeatedly, ten times or more. The chain couples TRBV5-1 to TRBJ2-7, with 8 positions matching TRBD2. This CDR3 has 15 residues. V was pared by 0 bases and J by 3 bases, with 5 bases of the junction left unmatched. Germline-derived CDR1 and CDR2 are SGHRS and YFSETQ. As DNA, the CDR3 is TGCGCCAGCAGCTTGGTTACTAGCGGATTCTACGAGCAGTACTTC. It encodes CASSLVTSGFYEQYF.

Of note for this clonotype: This may stem from a read error, because a much larger clone lies one nucleotide away. The V call is TRBV5-6, the J call TRBJ2-5, with a weak D call TRBD1 (6 bases). Germline V lookup: CDR1 SGHDT, CDR2 YYEEEE. This CDR3 has 14 residues. Written as DNA, the CDR3 is TGTGCCAGCAGCCCAGGGTCTTCAGGGGAGACCAAGTACTTC. Amino acid sequence: CASSPGSSGETKYF.

This clonotype was counted between two and nine times. The V call is TRBV11-2, the J call TRBJ2-3; TRBD2 aligns across 11 bases. V lost 0 bases and J lost 0; bases outside the gene matches: 5. The CDR3 sequence is 18 residues long. Germline V gene sequence: CDR1 SGHAT, CDR2 FQNNGV. The CDR3 DNA is TGTGCCAGCAGCTTAGAAGTTGCTAGCGGGGGGAGCACAGATACGCAGTATTTT. This gives the protein CASSLEVASGGSTDTQYF.

There are a few counts of this clonotype. This chain connects TRBV10-1 to TRBJ1-1; D perhaps matches TRBD1 (6 bases). This CDR3 region has 14 residues. In germline, CDR1 is WNHNN, CDR2 SYGVQD (reference sequence). V was trimmed by 3 bases and J by 10 bases, leaving 18 bases between them. The CDR3 reads CASSDTGKGRGAFF. The DNA of the CDR3 is TGCGCCAGCAGTGATACAGGGAAGGGTCGTGGAGCTTTCTTT.

About this clonotype itself: Just one base apart from a much larger clone, this may be a read error. The rearrangement uses TRBV5-1 and TRBJ2-7; D is perhaps TRBD1 or TRBD2 (5 bases each). This CDR3 is built from 14 residues. Per the germline V gene, CDR1 is SGHRS and CDR2 is YFSETQ. The CDR3: CASSSGTDRYDQYF. Here the CDR3 DNA reads TGCGCCAGCAGCTCCGGGACCGATCGCTACGATCAGTACTTC.

This clonotype was seen repeatedly, ten times or more. V and J are TRBV9 and TRBJ2-5, with 9 bases fitting TRBD1. V dropped 4 bases and J dropped 5; count of bases not matched to a gene: 9. CDR3 length: 15 residues. Per germline, CDR1 SGDLS and CDR2 YYNGEE. CDR3 in amino acids: CASSSSGTGIETQYF. CDR3 DNA: TGTGCCAGCAGCTCCTCCGGGACAGGGATCGAGACCCAGTACTTC.

This clonotype was picked up a small number of times. CDR3 in amino acids: CASSLARESEAFF. DNA for the CDR3: TGTGCCAGCAGCTTAGCCAGGGAGAGTGAAGCTTTCTTT. The rearrangement joins TRBV7-6 to TRBJ1-1, with a possible D match to TRBD1 (5 bases). Germline CDR1 and CDR2: SGHVS and FNYEAQ. Trimming removed 0 bases from V and 7 bases from J, with 9 bases in between. The CDR3 has 13 amino acids.

This clonotype has ten or more counts. This rearrangement joins TRBV6-1 to TRBJ2-6, with D unresolved. The CDR3 consists of 16 residues. V gave up 2 bases and J gave up 0 bases, with 8 bases separating them. Germline V gene sequence: CDR1 MNHNS, CDR2 SASEGT. The DNA for the CDR3 is TGTGCCAGCAGTGAAATCGCCCTCTCTGGGGCCAACGTCCTGACTTTC. Translating it yields CASSEIALSGANVLTF.

Turning to this clonotype: Given a much more abundant clone one base away, this may be a read error. This chain uses TRBV12-3 or TRBV12-4 with TRBJ1-6; the D gene is possibly TRBD1 (5 bases). V shed 1 base and J shed 16 bases, with 8 bases lying between them. The CDR3 contains 11 residues. The chain's CDR3 is CASSLGGQLHF. The CDR3 DNA is TGTGCCAGCAGTTTAGGGGGCCAACTCCACTTT.

This chain uses TRBV28 with TRBJ1-2; unclear D gene. Trimming shortened V by 2 bases and J by 7 bases, and 14 bases separated the two germline ends. Germline-derived CDR1 and CDR2 are MDHEN and SYDVKM. This CDR3 has 14 amino acids. The DNA for the CDR3 is TGTGCCAGCAGTTTAACGGCCTCCCGGTCTGGCTACACCTTC. It translates to CASSLTASRSGYTF.

This clonotype appeared many times. CDR3 DNA: TGTGCCAGCAGTTACTCCGGGACCCCTCGTATCGGCTACACCTTC. Protein product: CASSYSGTPRIGYTF. The chain combines TRBV6-2 or TRBV6-3 with TRBJ1-2; D is possibly TRBD1 (5 bases). Per germline, CDR1 MNHEY and CDR2 SVGEGT. The CDR3 is made up of 15 amino acids. The V and J ends lost 0 bases and 8 bases respectively, with 16 bases between them.

This clonotype occurred once. The chain joins TRBV19 to TRBJ1-5; 8 nucleotides align to TRBD1. Trimming removed 1 base from V and 4 bases from J; junction bases left unmatched: 6. The CDR3 sequence is 16 residues long. Germline lookup yields CDR1 LNHDA and CDR2 SQIVND (reference sequence). The CDR3 nucleotides read TGTGCCAGTAGTATAGCCCCGCGGACAGGGAATCAGCCCCAGCATTTT. Translated, it gives CASSIAPRTGNQPQHF.

This clonotype was recorded only once. This chain connects TRBV27 to TRBJ1-1; D not certain. V was clipped by 5 bases and J by 1 base, with 11 bases between them. There are 14 residues in the CDR3. CDR1 and CDR2 from the germline V gene are MNHEY and SMNVEV (reference sequence). This chain's CDR3 is CASSLHTRNTEAFF. DNA of the CDR3: TGTGCCAGCAGTCTGCACACTCGGAACACTGAAGCTTTCTTT.

This clonotype was seen many times. This chain uses TRBV29-1 with TRBJ2-7; tentative D call: TRBD2 (5 bases). Trimming stripped 4 bases from V and 5 bases from J, with 15 bases between. CDR3 length: 13 residues. The germline CDR1 and CDR2 sequences are SQVTM and ANQGSEA. CDR3 sequence reads: CSVASGDAHEQYF. For the CDR3, the DNA is TGCAGCGTTGCATCCGGGGATGCCCACGAGCAGTACTTC.

This clonotype was detected many times. This chain links TRBV28 with TRBJ1-5; D unclear. CDR1 MDHEN and CDR2 SYDVKM come from the germline V gene. V lost 6 bases and J lost 1, with 10 bases in between. This CDR3 spans 14 amino acids. The DNA for the CDR3 is TGTGCCAGCAGCCTGGGTTTAAGCAATCAGCCCCAGCATTTT. Its protein product is CASSLGLSNQPQHF.

This clonotype was seen only a few times. The genes are TRBV20-1 and TRBJ2-4; 7 positions agree with TRBD2. The germline V gene has CDR1 DFQATT and CDR2 SNEGSKA (reference sequence). The CDR3 is made up of 15 amino acids. V shed 5 bases, J shed 0 bases, and the junction held 7 bases outside the gene matches. The CDR3 region is CSAWDYQLAKNIQYF. CDR3 nucleotides: TGCAGTGCTTGGGACTACCAGTTAGCCAAAAACATTCAGTACTTC.

This clonotype was counted at least ten times. The chain employs TRBV7-3 and TRBJ1-1; perhaps TRBD1 as D (5 bases). Germline CDR1 reads SGHTA; CDR2 reads FQGTGA. Trimming took off 2 bases at V and 5 bases at J, with 15 bases between the two ends. This CDR3 has 15 residues. CDR3 loop: CASSLGVGHSTEAFF. The DNA for the CDR3 is TGTGCCAGCAGCTTAGGGGTTGGACATTCTACTGAAGCTTTCTTT.

V gene TRBV11-2 combines with J gene TRBJ1-1; no clear D. This CDR3 comprises 15 residues. Germline assignment: CDR1 SGHAT and CDR2 FQNNGV. The V end was cut by 5 bases, the J end by 1 base, with 14 bases between. The CDR3 DNA follows: TGTGCCAGCAGCCCCTCGAGGGTCTCGAACACTGAAGCTTTCTTT. This encodes CASSPSRVSNTEAFF.